This is a list of T cell receptor beta chains from one sample in a study of identical twins. TCRdb itself ran the 5' RACE reads through MiXCR, one entry per CDR3 protein. The table lists 1,800,000 or so distinct CDR3 sequences, under 35% of them singletons, with about 0.27% in the top ten. What was sequenced was cord blood. The origin of the receptors is a newborn girl in good health. The CDR3 runs from the conserved cysteine through the conserved F or W. A D gene is named only where the DNA matches it firmly. Only part of the rows carry a size: once, few, many, or a class if the clone is expanded.

NA | TRBJ1-6 | NA | TRBV20-1 | CSARGGSSISSYNSPLHF | TGCAGTGCTAGAGGTGGCAGTTCGATCAGCTCCTATAATTCACCCCTCCACTTT
TRBD2 | TRBJ2-1 | few | TRBV7-9 | CASSPIRGGPNNEQFF | TGTGCCAGCAGCCCTATCCGCGGGGGGCCTAACAATGAGCAGTTCTTC
NA | TRBJ1-2 | NA | TRBV30 | CAWKMAGDGYTF | TGTGCCTGGAAAATGGCAGGTGATGGCTACACCTTC
NA | TRBJ2-3 | NA | TRBV4-1 | CASSQEGLPQRPVGWQYF | TGCGCCAGCAGCCAAGAGGGTCTACCTCAGCGGCCCGTGGGGTGGCAGTATTTT
NA | TRBJ2-1 | few | TRBV9 | CASRAVSYNEQFF | TGTGCCAGCAGGGCGGTCTCCTACAATGAGCAGTTCTTC
NA | TRBJ1-2 | NA | TRBV10-3 | CAIRAPQGPGYTF | TGTGCCATCAGGGCTCCACAGGGACCTGGCTACACCTTC
NA | TRBJ2-7 | few | TRBV2 | CASRPVQGPYEQYF | TGTGCCAGCAGGCCGGTACAGGGTCCCTACGAGCAGTACTTC
TRBD1 | TRBJ2-1 | NA | TRBV12-3/TRBV12-4 | CASSYGRQGIYNEQFF | TGTGCCAGCTCTTATGGGAGACAGGGGATCTACAATGAGCAGTTCTTC
NA | TRBJ1-1 | NA | TRBV10-3 | CAISESGSGARTEAFF | TGTGCCATCAGTGAGTCAGGGTCGGGGGCTAGGACTGAAGCTTTCTTT
TRBD1 | TRBJ2-7 | NA | TRBV20-1 | CSAKTGNYEQYF | TGCAGTGCTAAGACAGGGAACTACGAGCAGTACTTC
TRBD2 | TRBJ2-3 | few | TRBV6-5 | CASSYLGLADTQYF | TGTGCCAGCAGTTACTTAGGACTAGCGGATACGCAGTATTTT
TRBD2 | TRBJ2-1 | few | TRBV6-5 | CASSYGLLAGRGNEQFF | TGTGCCAGCAGTTACGGACTCCTAGCGGGACGAGGCAATGAGCAGTTCTTC
NA | TRBJ2-1 | NA | TRBV12-3/TRBV12-4 | CASTVRFGNEQFF | TGTGCCAGCACAGTCCGTTTCGGCAATGAGCAGTTCTTC
NA | TRBJ1-1 | NA | TRBV14 | CASSQVRGRYTEAFF | TGTGCCAGCAGCCAAGTACGGGGGCGATACACTGAAGCTTTCTTT
NA | TRBJ1-5 | few | TRBV5-5 | CASSSTLLNTGSAAQPQHF | TGTGCCAGCAGCTCCACCCTACTGAATACAGGGTCTGCCGCTCAGCCCCAGCATTTT
TRBD2 | TRBJ2-5 | many | TRBV10-3 | CAISGTSGNQETQYF | TGTGCCATCAGTGGGACTAGCGGGAACCAAGAGACCCAGTACTTC
NA | TRBJ2-3 | few | TRBV6-2/TRBV6-3 | CASSYPTGPRSLVTDTQYF | TGTGCCAGCAGTTACCCTACAGGTCCGCGTTCTCTGGTAACAGATACGCAGTATTTT
NA | TRBJ2-3 | many | TRBV7-9 | CASSLVSGISTDTQYF | TGTGCCAGCAGCTTAGTATCGGGGATTAGCACAGATACGCAGTATTTT
TRBD2 | TRBJ2-7 | NA | TRBV27 | CASSSLPPGLAVFRVTYEQYF | TGTGCCAGCAGTTCGCTCCCCCCGGGACTAGCGGTTTTCAGGGTTACCTACGAGCAGTACTTC
TRBD1 | TRBJ2-7 | NA | TRBV4-2 | CANSQEGTGGLPYEQYF | TGTGCCAACAGCCAAGAAGGGACAGGGGGATTACCTTACGAGCAGTACTTC
TRBD2 | TRBJ2-7 | few | TRBV20-1 | CSAPGLADYNEQYF | TGCAGCGCGCCGGGACTAGCGGACTACAATGAGCAGTACTTC
NA | TRBJ1-5 | NA | TRBV20-1 | CSARVLLEGGQPQHF | TGCAGTGCTAGAGTCCTCCTAGAGGGAGGTCAGCCCCAGCATTTT
NA | TRBJ2-7 | many | TRBV28 | CASSFRNEQYF | TGTGCCAGCAGTTTCCGGAACGAGCAGTACTTC
TRBD2 | TRBJ2-3 | NA | TRBV20-1 | CSASETSGGAWVDTQYF | TGCAGTGCTTCCGAGACTAGCGGGGGGGCGTGGGTAGATACGCAGTATTTT
TRBD2 | TRBJ2-7 | NA | TRBV7-2 | CASSPVAGAYEQYF | TGTGCCAGCAGCCCGGTAGCGGGAGCCTACGAGCAGTACTTC
NA | TRBJ1-2 | few | TRBV9 | CASSVVEGMIYGYTF | TGTGCCAGCAGCGTAGTGGAGGGGATGATCTATGGCTACACCTTC
TRBD1 | TRBJ1-6 | NA | TRBV12-3/TRBV12-4 | CASRWDRINSPLHF | TGTGCCAGCAGGTGGGACAGGATTAATTCACCCCTCCACTTT
NA | TRBJ2-7 | NA | TRBV20-1 | CRSGYEQYF | TGCAGGTCAGGGTACGAGCAGTACTTC
TRBD1 | TRBJ1-4 | few | TRBV20-1 | CSARDLRTGEEKLFF | TGCAGTGCTAGAGATTTGAGGACAGGGGAGGAAAAACTGTTTTTT
NA | TRBJ2-5 | few | TRBV6-4 | CASSPTMGETQYF | TGTGCCAGCAGTCCCACTATGGGGGAGACCCAGTACTTC
TRBD1 | TRBJ1-4 | few | TRBV29-1 | CSAGTGNEKLFF | TGCAGCGCCGGGACAGGGAATGAAAAACTGTTTTTT
TRBD2 | TRBJ2-1 | NA | TRBV4-2 | CASSHQREGRNEQFF | TGTGCCAGCAGCCACCAGCGGGAGGGCCGTAATGAGCAGTTCTTC
NA | TRBJ2-3 | NA | TRBV12-3/TRBV12-4 | CASSLGFQLSTDTQYF | TGTGCCAGCAGTTTAGGGTTCCAACTTAGCACAGATACGCAGTATTTT
TRBD1 | TRBJ1-4 | NA | TRBV12-5 | CASGLVLTGPNEKLFF | TGTGCTAGTGGTTTGGTATTGACAGGGCCTAATGAAAAACTGTTTTTT
NA | TRBJ2-5 | NA | TRBV11-2 | CASSLGRGPLKLYF | TGTGCCAGCAGCTTAGGGCGGGGGCCCTTGAAGTTGTACTTC
NA | TRBJ1-2 | NA | TRBV28 | CASSSLRNLGYTF | TGTGCCAGCAGTTCCCTCAGGAATCTAGGCTACACCTTC
TRBD2 | TRBJ2-7 | few | TRBV20-1 | CSARDPPSGRIGEQYF | TGCAGTGCTAGAGATCCGCCTAGCGGGAGAATAGGCGAGCAGTACTTC
NA | TRBJ1-2 | NA | TRBV25-1 | CASSGTGWYGYTF | TGTGCCAGCAGTGGAACAGGGTGGTATGGCTACACCTTC
TRBD1 | TRBJ1-2 | many | TRBV20-1 | CSADRGHYGYTF | TGCAGTGCTGACAGGGGACACTATGGCTACACCTTC
NA | TRBJ2-4 | NA | TRBV7-9 | CASSSSRRGASGNIQYF | TGTGCCAGCAGCTCGAGCCGCCGGGGGGCTTCTGGAAACATTCAGTACTTC
NA | TRBJ2-3 | NA | TRBV20-1 | CSASGNPSTDTQYF | TGCAGTGCTAGCGGGAATCCTAGCACAGACACGCAGTATTTT
TRBD1 | TRBJ2-7 | once | TRBV24-1 | CATSGSGTGAFYEQYF | TGTGCCACCAGTGGTTCTGGGACAGGGGCTTTCTACGAGCAGTACTTC
NA | TRBJ1-5 | many | TRBV12-3/TRBV12-4 | CASSPQGQPQHF | TGTGCCAGCAGCCCCCAGGGTCAGCCCCAGCATTTT
NA | TRBJ1-1 | few | TRBV12-3/TRBV12-4 | CASSFTGLWVMNTEAFF | TGTGCCAGCAGTTTCACAGGGCTTTGGGTGATGAACACTGAAGCTTTCTTT
TRBD1 | TRBJ2-7 | few | TRBV15 | CATSRDLGTGAYEQYF | TGTGCCACCAGCAGAGATCTAGGGACAGGGGCTTACGAGCAGTACTTC
NA | TRBJ2-7 | NA | TRBV5-1 | CASNGGSSYNEQYF | TGCGCCAGCAATGGGGGGAGCTCCTACAATGAGCAGTACTTC
TRBD2 | TRBJ2-5 | few | TRBV5-1 | CASSLQGLADNEQYF | TGCGCCAGCAGCTTACAGGGACTAGCGGACAATGAGCAGTACTTC
NA | TRBJ2-3 | few | TRBV9 | CASSPRSMGATQYF | TGTGCCAGCAGCCCCCGGTCGATGGGTGCTACGCAGTATTTT
TRBD2 | TRBJ2-3 | few | TRBV20-1 | CRAWSSGRATDTQYF | TGCAGGGCCTGGTCGAGCGGGAGGGCGACAGATACGCAGTATTTT
NA | TRBJ2-1 | many | TRBV4-1 | CASSQYADEQFF | TGCGCCAGCAGCCAATACGCGGATGAGCAGTTCTTC